This T cell receptor beta chain came from a study of T cells after yellow fever vaccination. The germline CDR1 and CDR2 sequences are SNHLY and FYNNEI. The CDR3 totals 12 residues. V lost 7 bases to trimming and J lost 2 bases, with 6 bases between them. TCRdb ran MiXCR on the 5' RACE reads and lists one entry per CDR3 protein. The sample includes around 100,000 distinct CDR3 sequences, around 5.5% seen only once; the top ten take 35% to 45%. This clonotype occurred a few times. Its antigen is unidentified. Whole-study results and caveats: Abundant clonotypes (contaminants from the bulk population) could be present in FACS-sorted repertoires.

This chain uses TRBV2 with TRBJ1-5; no definite D call. This sample comprised CD8+ T cells sorted from PBMCs, obtained 10 days after the yellow fever booster vaccination. The sequence was collected from a young man who received the YFV17D yellow fever vaccine. CDR3 amino acids: CASMVGNQPQHF. The CDR3 nucleotides read TGTGCCAGCATGGTGGGCAATCAGCCCCAGCATTTT. The variable domain in full, completed from reference TRBV2 and TRBJ1-5, reads EPEVTQTPSHQVTQMGQEVILRCVPISNHLYFYWYRQILGQKVEFLVSFYNNEISEKSEIFDDQFSVERPDGSNFTLKIRSTKLEDSAMYFCASMVGNQPQHFGDGTRLSIL.